The 14 T cell receptor beta chains reported below all come from one sample, sequenced in a study of shared clonotypes between healthy human individuals. CD45RO-negative, CCR7-positively selected cells formed the naive CD8 fraction, excluding terminally differentiated effector memory CD45RA+ cells. The method was immunoSEQ multiplex PCR; TCRdb's version includes in-frame clones alone and lacks a portion of them. Of nearly 2 million clones in the sample, approximately 95% were seen once. Source material: naive CD8+ T cells sorted from blood. The receptors were sampled from a young man in good health.

This clone was recorded only once. The chain couples TRBV9 to TRBJ2-1; no definite D call. The germline V gene has CDR1 SGDLS and CDR2 YYNGEE. Trimming pared 5 bases from V and 9 bases from J, leaving 9 bases between. The CDR3 has 11 residues. CDR3: CASSSVGEQFF. The CDR3 DNA is TGTGCCAGCAGTAGTGTGGGTGAGCAGTTCTTC. The whole variable domain, filled in from reference TRBV9 and TRBJ2-1, reads DSGVTQTPKHLITATGQRVTLRCSPRSGDLSVYWYQQSLDQGLQFLIQYYNGEERAKGNILERFSAQQFPDLHSELNLSSLELGDSALYFCASSSVGEQFFGPGTRLTVL.

V gene TRBV10-3 combines with J gene TRBJ2-1; D is unclear. The germline V and J ends were trimmed by 3 bases and 1 base, with 13 bases remaining between them. The length of the CDR3 is 16 residues. Germline lookup yields CDR1 ENHRY and CDR2 SYGVKD. CDR3 in amino acids: CAISDGFRTSYNEQFF. The DNA for the CDR3 is TGTGCCATCAGTGACGGTTTCCGTACTTCCTACAATGAGCAGTTCTTC.

V usage is TRBV2 and J usage is TRBJ2-7, with 10 bases lining up with TRBD1. The V gene end was trimmed by 0 bases and the J gene end by 0 bases; junction bases not matched to a gene: 8. CDR3 size: 18 residues. Germline-derived CDR1 and CDR2 are SNHLY and FYNNEI. In nucleotides, the CDR3 is TGTGCCAGCAGTGAAGCCATAGGGACAGGGGTACCCTCCTACGAGCAGTACTTC. Amino acid sequence: CASSEAIGTGVPSYEQYF.

Comments on this clone: Within the sample, other DNA sequences also encode this same CDR3. This chain uses TRBV5-4 with TRBJ2-4; TRBD1 agrees at 10 bases. Germline CDR1 and CDR2: SGHNT and YYREEE (reference sequence). With 4 bases clipped from V and 5 bases from J, the junction kept 3 bases outside the gene matches. The CDR3 totals 14 residues. The CDR3 DNA reads TGTGCCAGCAGCCGCGGACAGGGGGAAAACATTCAGTACTTC. Residues: CASSRGQGENIQYF.

The chain couples TRBV19 to TRBJ1-1; D ambiguous. CDR1 LNHDA and CDR2 SQIVND come from the germline V gene (reference sequence). CDR3 length equals 16 residues. V dropped 6 bases and J dropped 4 bases, with 21 bases sitting between them. CDR3 DNA sequence: TGTGCCAGTAGCCAATCGGCTCCGGGGTGGGCCACTGAAGCTTTCTTT. It encodes CASSQSAPGWATEAFF.

This clone was seen just once. In the same sample, other DNA sequences code for this CDR3. The chain is built from TRBV5-1 and TRBJ2-7; TRBD2 aligns across 7 bases. The CDR3 totals 13 residues. The V gene's germline CDR1 is SGHRS and CDR2 YFSETQ. V lost 4 bases, J lost 4 bases, and 5 bases stayed unmatched. The chain's CDR3 is CASSLAAGYEQYF. The CDR3, as DNA: TGCGCCAGCAGCCTAGCGGCGGGGTACGAGCAGTACTTC.

The chain is built from TRBV15 and TRBJ1-3, with TRBD1 as a possible D gene (5 bases). Germline values: CDR1 LNHNV, CDR2 YYDKDF (reference sequence). The CDR3 spans 18 residues. Trimming removed 0 bases at V and 0 bases at J, with 15 bases between. As DNA, the CDR3 is TGTGCCACCAGCAGAGATGCGGCAGGGCTAATCTCTGGAAACACCATATATTTT. This codes for CATSRDAAGLISGNTIYF. Looking up the rest from reference TRBV15 and TRBJ1-3 gives the full variable domain: DAMVIQNPRYQVTQFGKPVTLSCSQTLNHNVMYWYQQKSSQAPKLLFHYYDKDFNNEADTPDNFQSRRPNTSFCFLDIRSPGLGDTAMYLCATSRDAAGLISGNTIYFGEGSWLTVV.

The V call is TRBV6-5, the J call TRBJ1-2; TRBD1 agrees at 7 bases. CDR1 and CDR2 (germline): MNHEY, SVGAGI. The J segment lost 8 bases and the V segment lost 0 bases, leaving 3 bases of the junction unmatched. The CDR3 has 13 amino acids. The CDR3 reads CASSYSDRVGYTF. CDR3 sequence (DNA): TGTGCCAGCAGTTACTCTGACAGGGTCGGCTACACCTTC.

The chain combines TRBV11-2 with TRBJ2-2; 11 bases agree with TRBD2. The germline V gene has CDR1 SGHAT and CDR2 FQNNGV. Germline trimming cut 4 bases from V and 1 base from J; bases unmatched to any gene: 11. CDR3 length: 19 residues. CDR3 loop: CASSSLAGGARENTGELFF. CDR3 sequence (DNA): TGTGCCAGCAGCTCCCTAGCGGGGGGAGCCCGAGAGAACACCGGGGAGCTGTTTTTT.

The chain combines TRBV27 with TRBJ2-1; the D gene is possibly TRBD2 (7 bases). Trimming shortened V by 2 bases and J by 5 bases, and 16 bases separated the two germline ends. Germline V CDR1 and CDR2: MNHEY, SMNVEV (reference sequence). There are 16 residues in the CDR3. CDR3 sequence: CASSLIGGPSNNEQFF. The CDR3 DNA sequence: TGTGCCAGCAGTTTAATCGGGGGGCCCAGTAACAATGAGCAGTTCTTC.

The chain links TRBV6-1 to TRBJ2-1, with a weak D call TRBD2 (6 bases). The CDR3 length is 15 residues. Trimming removed 7 bases at V and 4 bases at J, with 17 bases between. Per germline, CDR1 MNHNS and CDR2 SASEGT. The CDR3 protein is CASTLVAEIYNEQFF. The CDR3 nucleotides read TGTGCCAGCACCCTGGTAGCGGAAATTTACAATGAGCAGTTCTTC.

The chain joins TRBV19 to TRBJ2-2, with unresolved D. The V end was cut by 3 bases, the J end by 8 bases, with 13 bases between. The CDR3 totals 14 residues. The germline CDR1 and CDR2 sequences are LNHDA and SQIVND (reference sequence). CDR3 DNA: TGTGCCAGTAGTATTAGGGCCGGCTCGGGGGAGCTGTTTTTT. Amino acid sequence: CASSIRAGSGELFF.

As DNA, the CDR3 is TGTGCCAGCAGCAGGGACAGGGGGCCGGCAGAGGGTGAGCAGTTCTTC. Translating gives CASSRDRGPAEGEQFF. J is TRBJ2-1 and V is TRBV14; TRBD1 agrees at 12 bases. The CDR3 has 16 residues. Per the germline V gene, CDR1 is SGHDN and CDR2 is FVKESK. J lost 9 bases, V lost 5 bases, and 11 bases had no gene match.

This clone was counted once. J is TRBJ2-5 and V is TRBV6-6; 8 bases line up with TRBD1. This CDR3 comprises 13 residues. Germline V gives CDR1 MNHNY, CDR2 SVGAGI (reference sequence). Trimming removed 8 bases from V and 3 bases from J; junction bases left unmatched: 5. CDR3 in amino acids: CASRTGPEETQYF. The CDR3 nucleotides read TGTGCCAGCCGGACAGGGCCAGAAGAGACCCAGTACTTC.